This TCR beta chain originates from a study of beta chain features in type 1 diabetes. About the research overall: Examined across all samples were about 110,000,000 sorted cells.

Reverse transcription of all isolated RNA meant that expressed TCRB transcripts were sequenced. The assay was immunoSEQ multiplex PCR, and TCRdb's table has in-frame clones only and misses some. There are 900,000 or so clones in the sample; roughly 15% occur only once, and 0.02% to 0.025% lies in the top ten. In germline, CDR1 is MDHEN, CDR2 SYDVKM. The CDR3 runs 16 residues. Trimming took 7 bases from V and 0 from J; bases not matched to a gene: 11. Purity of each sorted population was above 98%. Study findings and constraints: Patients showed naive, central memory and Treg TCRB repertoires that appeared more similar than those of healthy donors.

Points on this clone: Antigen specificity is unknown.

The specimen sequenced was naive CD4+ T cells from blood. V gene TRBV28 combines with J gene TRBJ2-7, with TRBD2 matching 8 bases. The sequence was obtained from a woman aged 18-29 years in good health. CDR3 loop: CASTSTSGALSYEQYF. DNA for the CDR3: TGTGCCAGCACCTCCACTAGCGGAGCACTCTCCTACGAGCAGTACTTC.